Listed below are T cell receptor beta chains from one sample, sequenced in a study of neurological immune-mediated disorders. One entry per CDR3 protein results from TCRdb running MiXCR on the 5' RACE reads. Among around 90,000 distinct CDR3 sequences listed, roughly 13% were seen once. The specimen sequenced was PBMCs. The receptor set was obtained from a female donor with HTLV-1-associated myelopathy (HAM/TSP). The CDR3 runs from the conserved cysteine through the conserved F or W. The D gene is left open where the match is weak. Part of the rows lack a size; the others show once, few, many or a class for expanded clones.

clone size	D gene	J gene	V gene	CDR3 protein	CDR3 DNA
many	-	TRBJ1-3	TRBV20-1	CSARDLRSSGNTIYF	TGCAGTGCTAGAGATTTGCGAAGCTCTGGAAACACCATATATTTT
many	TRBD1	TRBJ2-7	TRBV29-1	CSATGTGVFEQYF	TGCAGCGCCACCGGGACAGGGGTCTTCGAGCAGTACTTC
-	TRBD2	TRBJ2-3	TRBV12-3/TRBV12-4	CASRVAGWSEDTQYF	TGTGCCAGCAGAGTAGCGGGGTGGTCGGAAGATACGCAGTATTTT
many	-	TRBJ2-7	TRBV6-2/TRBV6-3	CASSAGQHYEQYF	TGTGCCAGCAGTGCCGGACAGCACTACGAGCAGTACTTC
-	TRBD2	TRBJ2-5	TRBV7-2	CASSEALGLTSLETQYF	TGTGCCAGCAGCGAGGCCCTGGGACTAACGAGTCTTGAGACCCAGTACTTC
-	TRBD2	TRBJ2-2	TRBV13	CASSILPGGGRRGELFF	TGTGCCAGCAGCATCCTGCCGGGCGGGGGGCGACGGGGGGAGCTGTTTTTT
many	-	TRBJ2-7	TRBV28	CASRRVGYEQYF	TGTGCCAGCCGCCGGGTGGGCTACGAGCAGTACTTC
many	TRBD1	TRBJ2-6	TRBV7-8	CASSPPRDRGFSGANVLTF	TGTGCCAGCAGCCCCCCCCGGGACAGGGGATTCTCTGGGGCCAACGTCCTGACTTTC
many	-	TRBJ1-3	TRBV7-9	CASSLENRGRNTIYF	TGTGCCAGCAGCTTAGAGAATAGGGGTCGGAACACCATATATTTT
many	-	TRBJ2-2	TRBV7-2	CASRLTGVSGELFF	TGTGCCAGCAGGCTCACGGGGGTCTCCGGGGAGCTGTTTTTT
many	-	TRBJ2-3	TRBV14	CASSHYTRYTDTQYF	TGTGCCAGCAGCCACTATACTAGATACACAGATACGCAGTATTTT
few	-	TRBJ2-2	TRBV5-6	CASSLAQVNTGELFF	TGTGCCAGCAGCTTGGCGCAGGTGAACACCGGGGAGCTGTTTTTT
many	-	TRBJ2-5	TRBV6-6	CASTPRARGTQYF	TGTGCCAGCACCCCACGGGCCCGGGGGACCCAGTACTTC
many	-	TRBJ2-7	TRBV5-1	CASSLVQGYEQYF	TGCGCCAGCAGCTTGGTACAGGGCTACGAGCAGTACTTC
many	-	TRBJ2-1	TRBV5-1	CASTLRGGGRNEQFF	TGCGCCAGCACCTTAAGAGGGGGGGGCAGGAATGAGCAGTTCTTC
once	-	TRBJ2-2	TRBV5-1	CASSLESALNTGELFF	TGCGCCAGCAGCTTGGAGTCCGCACTGAACACCGGGGAGCTGTTTTTT
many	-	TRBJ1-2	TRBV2	CASTIGGGGYTF	TGTGCCAGCACTATCGGGGGGGGTGGCTACACCTTC
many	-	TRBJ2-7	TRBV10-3	CAISNTGREQYF	TGTGCCATCAGTAATACAGGGCGCGAGCAGTACTTC
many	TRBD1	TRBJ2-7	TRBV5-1	CASSPPGQGNEQYF	TGCGCCAGCAGCCCGCCCGGACAGGGGAACGAGCAGTACTTC
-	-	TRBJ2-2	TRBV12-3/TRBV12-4	CASSLGRGAGELFF	TGTGCCAGCAGTTTAGGGCGAGGGGCCGGGGAGCTGTTTTTT
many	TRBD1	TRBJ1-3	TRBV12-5	CASVPGTGSGNTIYF	TGTGCTAGTGTCCCCGGGACAGGTTCGGGAAACACCATATATTTT
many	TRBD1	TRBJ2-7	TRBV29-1	CSVESDRGREQYF	TGCAGCGTCGAATCGGACAGGGGGCGAGAGCAGTACTTC
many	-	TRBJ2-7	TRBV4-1	CASSQAERGTDPRKYF	TGCGCCAGCAGCCAAGCCGAACGGGGTACAGACCCTCGGAAGTACTTC
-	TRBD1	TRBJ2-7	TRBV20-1	CSARDIRGSWYEQYF	TGCAGTGCTAGAGATATCAGGGGGTCCTGGTACGAGCAGTACTTC
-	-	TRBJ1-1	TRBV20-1	CSARRVGLSEAFF	TGCAGTGCTCGACGGGTTGGGTTGTCTGAAGCTTTCTTT
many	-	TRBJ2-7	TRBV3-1	CASSQGGSGYEQYF	TGTGCCAGCAGCCAAGGAGGGTCCGGCTACGAGCAGTACTTC
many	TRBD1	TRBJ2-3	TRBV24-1	CATSDYRGTRTDTQYF	TGTGCCACCAGTGATTACAGGGGTACGAGGACAGATACGCAGTATTTT
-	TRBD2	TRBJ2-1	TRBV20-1	CSARGTSGAGEQFF	TGCAGTGCTAGAGGGACTAGCGGGGCGGGTGAGCAGTTCTTC
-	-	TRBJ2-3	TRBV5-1	CASSSAGGPRDTQYF	TGCGCCAGCAGCAGCGCGGGTGGGCCTCGGGATACGCAGTATTTT
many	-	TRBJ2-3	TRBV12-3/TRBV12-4	CASSHNDIPDTQYF	TGTGCCAGCAGTCACAACGACATCCCAGATACGCAGTATTTT
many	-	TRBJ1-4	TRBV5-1	CASSLRATNEKLFF	TGCGCCAGCAGCTTACGGGCAACTAATGAAAAACTGTTTTTT
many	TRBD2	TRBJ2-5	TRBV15	CATSREGLLQETQYF	TGTGCTACCAGCAGAGAGGGACTACTCCAAGAGACCCAGTACTTC